These T cell receptor beta chains were read from a single sample in a study of T cell repertoires in cytomegalovirus infection. These receptors have no known antigen. TCRdb independently ran MiXCR on the reads; one entry per CDR3 protein. The table includes roughly 110,000 distinct CDR3 sequences, around 30% detected once. Source: CD8+ T cells from cultured PBMCs, taken from culture after CMV antigen stimulation. These receptors were obtained from a human donor in good health (CMV status not recorded). Some clones in this sample may be carry-over from other donors' samples. The CDR3 runs from the conserved cysteine through the conserved F or W. A D gene is named only where the DNA matches it firmly. A row's size may be missing; if present it is once, few, many or a size class.

D: .; V: TRBV7-6; size: .; length: 14; J: TRBJ1-1; CDR3: CASSPSSLVTEAFF; DNA: TGTGCCAGCAGCCCCTCATCGTTGGTCACTGAAGCTTTCTTT
D: .; V: TRBV7-4; size: .; length: 18; J: TRBJ2-1; CDR3: CASSFRRGEGSGYNEQFF; DNA: TGTGCCAGCAGCTTCAGGAGGGGAGAGGGTTCGGGATACAATGAGCAGTTCTTC
D: .; V: TRBV20-1; size: .; length: 14; J: TRBJ2-1; CDR3: CSAPQGTRGDEQFF; DNA: TGCAGTGCACCTCAGGGGACGAGGGGGGATGAGCAGTTCTTC
D: TRBD2; V: TRBV7-9; size: .; length: 14; J: TRBJ2-7; CDR3: CASSSGTSWYEQYF; DNA: TGTGCCAGCAGTTCCGGGACTAGTTGGTACGAGCAGTACTTC
D: .; V: TRBV6-6; size: .; length: 13; J: TRBJ1-1; CDR3: CAGSPGRNTEAFF; DNA: TGTGCCGGCAGCCCGGGACGGAACACTGAAGCTTTCTTT
D: .; V: TRBV27; size: few; length: 16; J: TRBJ2-3; CDR3: CASSLLGGGSTDTQYF; DNA: TGTGCCAGCAGTTTATTGGGTGGGGGGAGCACAGATACGCAGTATTTT
D: TRBD1; V: TRBV7-6; size: few; length: 15; J: TRBJ1-1; CDR3: CASSLAGQGGTEAFF; DNA: TGTGCCAGCAGCTTAGCGGGACAGGGAGGGACTGAAGCTTTCTTT
D: .; V: TRBV24-1; size: few; length: 15; J: TRBJ1-2; CDR3: CATSDSTGGNYGYTF; DNA: TGTGCCACCAGTGATTCGACGGGGGGGAACTATGGCTACACCTTC
D: TRBD2; V: TRBV4-1; size: .; length: 16; J: TRBJ2-1; CDR3: CASSHRGGSSYNEQFF; DNA: TGCGCCAGCAGCCACCGCGGGGGGAGCTCCTACAATGAGCAGTTCTTC
D: TRBD2; V: TRBV7-6; size: .; length: 18; J: TRBJ2-1; CDR3: CASSLAFPSGGLYNEQFF; DNA: TGTGCCAGCAGCTTAGCGTTTCCTAGCGGGGGTCTCTACAATGAGCAGTTCTTC
D: TRBD2; V: TRBV6-2/TRBV6-3; size: many; length: 18; J: TRBJ2-1; CDR3: CASRPPRRGGLIYNEQFF; DNA: TGTGCCAGCAGACCCCCCCGGCGGGGGGGCCTAATTTACAATGAGCAGTTCTTC
D: .; V: TRBV7-8; size: many; length: 15; J: TRBJ1-1; CDR3: CASSSPGTPGTEAFF; DNA: TGTGCCAGCAGCTCCCCCGGGACACCGGGGACTGAAGCTTTCTTT
D: .; V: TRBV27; size: few; length: 18; J: TRBJ2-2; CDR3: CASSLHADTQSNTGELFF; DNA: TGTGCCAGCAGTTTACACGCGGACACACAATCCAACACCGGGGAGCTGTTTTTT
D: .; V: TRBV12-3/TRBV12-4; size: many; length: 11; J: TRBJ1-1; CDR3: CAIAGNTEAFF; DNA: TGTGCCATCGCGGGGAACACTGAAGCTTTCTTT
D: .; V: TRBV7-6; size: .; length: 12; J: TRBJ2-1; CDR3: CASSLVVGEQFF; DNA: TGTGCCAGCAGCTTAGTTGTCGGTGAGCAGTTCTTC
D: TRBD1; V: TRBV27; size: .; length: 15; J: TRBJ2-1; CDR3: CASSPRTGAYNEQFF; DNA: TGTGCCAGCAGTCCCCGGACAGGGGCCTACAATGAGCAGTTCTTC
D: TRBD2; V: TRBV6-1; size: .; length: 16; J: TRBJ2-7; CDR3: CASSAGTSGDGYEQYF; DNA: TGTGCCAGCAGCGCTGGGACTAGCGGGGATGGGTACGAGCAGTACTTC
D: .; V: TRBV6-1; size: .; length: 15; J: TRBJ2-7; CDR3: CASSEGLGFTYEQYF; DNA: TGTGCCAGCAGTGAAGGTCTGGGGTTCACCTACGAGCAGTACTTC
D: .; V: TRBV29-1; size: few; length: 14; J: TRBJ1-6; CDR3: CSAKGNDGNSPLHF; DNA: TGCAGCGCCAAAGGAAACGATGGGAATTCACCCCTCCACTTT